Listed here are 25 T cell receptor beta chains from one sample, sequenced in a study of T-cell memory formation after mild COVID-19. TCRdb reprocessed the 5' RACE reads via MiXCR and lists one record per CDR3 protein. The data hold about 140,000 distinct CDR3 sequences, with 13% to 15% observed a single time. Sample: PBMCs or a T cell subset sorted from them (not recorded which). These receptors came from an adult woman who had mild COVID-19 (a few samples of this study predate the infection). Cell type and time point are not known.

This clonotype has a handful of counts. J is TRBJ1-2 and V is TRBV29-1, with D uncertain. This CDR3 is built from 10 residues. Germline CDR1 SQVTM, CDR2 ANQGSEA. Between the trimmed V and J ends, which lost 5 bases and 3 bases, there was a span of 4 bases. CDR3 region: CSVLDYGYTF. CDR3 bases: TGCAGCGTTCTAGACTATGGCTACACCTTC. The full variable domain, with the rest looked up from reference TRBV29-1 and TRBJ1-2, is SAVISQKPSRDICQRGTSLTIQCQVDSQVTMMFWYRQQPGQSLTLIATANQGSEATYESGFVIDKFPISRPNLTFSTLTVSNMSPEDSSIYLCSVLDYGYTFGSGTRLTVV.

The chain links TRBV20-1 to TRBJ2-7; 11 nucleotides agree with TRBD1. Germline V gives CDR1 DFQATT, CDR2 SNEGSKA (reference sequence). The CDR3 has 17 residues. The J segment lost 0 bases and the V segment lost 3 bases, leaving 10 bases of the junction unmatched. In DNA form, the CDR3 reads TGCAGTGCTAGGGCCGGGACAGGGGGACGATTCTCCTACGAGCAGTACTTC. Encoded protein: CSARAGTGGRFSYEQYF.

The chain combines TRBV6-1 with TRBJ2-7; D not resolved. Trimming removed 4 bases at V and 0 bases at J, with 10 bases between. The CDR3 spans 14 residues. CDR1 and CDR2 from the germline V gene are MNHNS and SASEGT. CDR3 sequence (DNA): TGTGCCAGCAGTGGGTGGTCGAGCTCCTACGAGCAGTACTTC. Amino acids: CASSGWSSSYEQYF.

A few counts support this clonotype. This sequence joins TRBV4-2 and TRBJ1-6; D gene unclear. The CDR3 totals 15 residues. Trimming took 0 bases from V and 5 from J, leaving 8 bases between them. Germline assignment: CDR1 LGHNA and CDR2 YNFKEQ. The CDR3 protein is CASSQDEQHNSPLHF. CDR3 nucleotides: TGTGCCAGCAGCCAAGATGAGCAGCATAATTCACCCCTCCACTTT.

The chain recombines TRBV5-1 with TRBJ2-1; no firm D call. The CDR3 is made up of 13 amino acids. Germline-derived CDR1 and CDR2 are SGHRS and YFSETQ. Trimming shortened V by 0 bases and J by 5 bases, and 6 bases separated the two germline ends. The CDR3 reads CASSLGTDNEQFF. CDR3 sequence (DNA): TGCGCCAGCAGCTTGGGCACCGACAATGAGCAGTTCTTC.

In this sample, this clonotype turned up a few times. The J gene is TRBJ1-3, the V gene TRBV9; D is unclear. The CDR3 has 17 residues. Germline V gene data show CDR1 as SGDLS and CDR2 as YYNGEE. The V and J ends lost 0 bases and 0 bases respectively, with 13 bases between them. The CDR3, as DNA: TGTGCCAGCAGCGTAGACGGGCACCCGAGCTCTGGAAACACCATATATTTT. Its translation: CASSVDGHPSSGNTIYF.

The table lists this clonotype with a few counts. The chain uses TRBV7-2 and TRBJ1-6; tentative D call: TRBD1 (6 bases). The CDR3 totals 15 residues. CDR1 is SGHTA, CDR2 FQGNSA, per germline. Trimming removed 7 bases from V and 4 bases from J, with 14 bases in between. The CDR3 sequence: CASTTRGRYNSPLHF. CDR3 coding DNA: TGTGCCAGCACTACCCGGGGGCGGTATAATTCACCCCTCCACTTT. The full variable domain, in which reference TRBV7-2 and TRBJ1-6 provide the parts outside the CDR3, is GAGVSQSPSNKVTEKGKDVELRCDPISGHTALYWYRQSLGQGLEFLIYFQGNSAPDKSGLPSDRFSAERTGGSVSTLTIQRTQQEDSAVYLCASTTRGRYNSPLHFGNGTRLTVT.

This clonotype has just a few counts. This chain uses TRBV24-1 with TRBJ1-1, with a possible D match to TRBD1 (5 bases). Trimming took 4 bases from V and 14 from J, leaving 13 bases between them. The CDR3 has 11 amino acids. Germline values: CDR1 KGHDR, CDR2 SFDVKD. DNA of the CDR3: TGTGCCACCAGTGACGGGACCCTCTACTTCTTT. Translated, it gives CATSDGTLYFF.

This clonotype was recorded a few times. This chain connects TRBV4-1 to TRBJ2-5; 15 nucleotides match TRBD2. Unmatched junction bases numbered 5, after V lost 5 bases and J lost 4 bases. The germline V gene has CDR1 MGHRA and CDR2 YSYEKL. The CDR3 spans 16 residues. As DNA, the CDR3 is TGCGCCAGCAGCACCCAGGGACTAGCGGGAGGAGAGACCCAGTACTTC. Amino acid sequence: CASSTQGLAGGETQYF.

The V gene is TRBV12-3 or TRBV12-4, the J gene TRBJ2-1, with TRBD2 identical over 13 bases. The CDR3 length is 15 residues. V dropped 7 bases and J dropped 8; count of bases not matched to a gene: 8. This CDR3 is CASTERTSGGYEQFF. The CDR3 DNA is TGTGCCAGCACCGAGAGGACTAGCGGGGGTTATGAGCAGTTCTTC.

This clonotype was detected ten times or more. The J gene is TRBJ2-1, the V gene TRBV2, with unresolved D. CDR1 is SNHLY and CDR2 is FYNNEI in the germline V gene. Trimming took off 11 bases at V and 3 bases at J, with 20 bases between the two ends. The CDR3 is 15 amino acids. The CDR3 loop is CASRIGLESYNEQFF. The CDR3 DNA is TGTGCCTCCAGGATTGGGCTTGAAAGCTACAATGAGCAGTTCTTC.

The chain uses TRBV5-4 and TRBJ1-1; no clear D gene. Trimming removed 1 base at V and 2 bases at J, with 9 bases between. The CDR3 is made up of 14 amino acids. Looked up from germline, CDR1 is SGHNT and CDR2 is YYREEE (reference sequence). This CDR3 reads CASSLFLQNTEAFF. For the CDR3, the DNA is TGTGCCAGCAGCTTGTTTCTACAAAACACTGAAGCTTTCTTT.

The CDR3 coding sequence is TGTGCCAGTAGTGTCCCGGGACAGGGGTACTACGAGCAGTACTTC. The encoded protein is CASSVPGQGYYEQYF. The chain employs TRBV19 and TRBJ2-7; 10 nucleotides match TRBD1. Germline-derived CDR1 and CDR2 are LNHDA and SQIVND (reference sequence). The V and J ends lost 5 bases and 3 bases, in that order; junction bases with no gene match: 7. The CDR3 has 15 amino acids.

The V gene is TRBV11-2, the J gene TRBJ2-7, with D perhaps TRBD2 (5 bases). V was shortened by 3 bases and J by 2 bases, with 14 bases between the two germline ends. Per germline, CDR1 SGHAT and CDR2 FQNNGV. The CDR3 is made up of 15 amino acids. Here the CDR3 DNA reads TGTGCCAGCAGCTTTGAGAGGGAGAGACCCTACGAGCAGTACTTC. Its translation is CASSFERERPYEQYF.

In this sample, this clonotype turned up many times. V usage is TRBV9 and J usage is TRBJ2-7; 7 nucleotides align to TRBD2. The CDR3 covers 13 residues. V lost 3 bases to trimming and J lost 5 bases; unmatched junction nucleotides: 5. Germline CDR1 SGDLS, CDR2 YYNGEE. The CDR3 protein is CASSGEGSDEQYF. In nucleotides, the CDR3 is TGTGCCAGCAGCGGGGAGGGATCGGACGAGCAGTACTTC.

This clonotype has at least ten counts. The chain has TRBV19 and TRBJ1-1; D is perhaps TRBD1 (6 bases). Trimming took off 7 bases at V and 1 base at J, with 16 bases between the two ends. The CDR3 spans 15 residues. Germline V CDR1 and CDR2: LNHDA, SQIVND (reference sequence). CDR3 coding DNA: TGTGCCAGTACCCCATTCAGGGGCCCGAACACTGAAGCTTTCTTT. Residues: CASTPFRGPNTEAFF.

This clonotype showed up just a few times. The CDR3 DNA reads as TGCGCCAGCAGCTTGGTAACAGGGCATGAGCAGTTCTTC. It encodes CASSLVTGHEQFF. The rearrangement links TRBV5-1 to TRBJ2-1; possibly TRBD1 for D (6 bases). CDR3 length equals 13 residues. The V end lost 0 bases, the J end lost 8 bases, and 9 bases lay between the germline ends. Germline V gives CDR1 SGHRS, CDR2 YFSETQ.

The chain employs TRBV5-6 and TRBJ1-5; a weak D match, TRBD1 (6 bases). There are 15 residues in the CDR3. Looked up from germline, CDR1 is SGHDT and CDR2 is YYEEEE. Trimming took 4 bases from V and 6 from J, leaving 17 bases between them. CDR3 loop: CASSGGTGLGQPQHF. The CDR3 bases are TGTGCCAGCAGCGGGGGTACAGGGTTGGGTCAGCCCCAGCATTTT.

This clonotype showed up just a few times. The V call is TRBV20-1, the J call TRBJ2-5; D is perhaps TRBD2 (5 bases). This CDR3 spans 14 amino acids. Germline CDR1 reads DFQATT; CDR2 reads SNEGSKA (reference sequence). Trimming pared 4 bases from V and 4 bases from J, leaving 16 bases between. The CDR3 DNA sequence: TGCAGTGCTAATGCAATGGGAGTCGGAGAGACCCAGTACTTC. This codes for CSANAMGVGETQYF.

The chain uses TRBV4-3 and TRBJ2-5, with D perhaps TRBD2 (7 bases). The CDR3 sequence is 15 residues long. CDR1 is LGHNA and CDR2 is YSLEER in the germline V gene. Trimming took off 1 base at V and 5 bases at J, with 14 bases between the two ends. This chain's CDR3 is CASSQGGGPGETQYF. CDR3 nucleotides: TGCGCCAGCAGCCAAGGGGGGGGCCCGGGGGAGACCCAGTACTTC.

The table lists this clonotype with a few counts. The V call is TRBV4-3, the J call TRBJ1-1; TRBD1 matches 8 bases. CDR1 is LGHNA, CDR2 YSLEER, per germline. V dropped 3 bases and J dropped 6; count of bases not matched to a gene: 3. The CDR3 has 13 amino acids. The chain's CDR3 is CASSQTGESEAFF. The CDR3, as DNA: TGCGCCAGCAGCCAGACAGGGGAATCTGAAGCTTTCTTT.

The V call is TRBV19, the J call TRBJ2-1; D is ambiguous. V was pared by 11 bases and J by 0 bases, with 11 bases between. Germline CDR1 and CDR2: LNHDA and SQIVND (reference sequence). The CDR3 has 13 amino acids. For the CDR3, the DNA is TGTGCCTCTGCGGCGGCCTCCTACAATGAGCAGTTCTTC. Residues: CASAAASYNEQFF.

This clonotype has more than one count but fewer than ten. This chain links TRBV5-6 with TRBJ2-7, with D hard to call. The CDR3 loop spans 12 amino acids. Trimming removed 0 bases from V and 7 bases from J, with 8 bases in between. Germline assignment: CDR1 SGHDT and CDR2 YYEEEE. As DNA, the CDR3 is TGTGCCAGCAGCTTGGGGCATCAGGAGCAGTACTTC. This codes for CASSLGHQEQYF.

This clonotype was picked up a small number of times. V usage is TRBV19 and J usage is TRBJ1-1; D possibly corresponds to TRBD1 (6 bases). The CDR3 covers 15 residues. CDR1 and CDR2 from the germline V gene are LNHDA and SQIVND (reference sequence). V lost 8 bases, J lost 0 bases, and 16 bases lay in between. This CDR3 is CASAEGGDMNTEAFF. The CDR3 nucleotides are TGTGCCAGTGCCGAGGGGGGGGACATGAACACTGAAGCTTTCTTT.

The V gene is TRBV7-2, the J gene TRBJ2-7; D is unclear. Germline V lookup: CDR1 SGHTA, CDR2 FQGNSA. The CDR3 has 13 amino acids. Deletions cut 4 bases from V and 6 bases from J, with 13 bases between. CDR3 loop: CASSSSLSGEQYF. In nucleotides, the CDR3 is TGTGCCAGCAGCTCCTCCCTTTCCGGCGAGCAGTACTTC.